The 23 T cell receptor beta chains given below trace back to one sample, sequenced in a study of T cell responses to AZD1222 COVID-19 vaccine. This table comes from immunoSEQ multiplex PCR, and its TCRdb copy is limited to in-frame clones, with some not included. The sample holds approximately 140,000 clones, approximately 90% seen once. Specimen: peripheral blood, collected 28 days after the second AZD1222 dose. The origin of the receptors is an adult who received the AZD1222 COVID-19 vaccine.

This clone showed up just once. This chain links TRBV15 with TRBJ2-3; D ambiguous. Per germline, CDR1 LNHNV and CDR2 YYDKDF (reference sequence). The CDR3 length is 13 residues. Trimming took off 0 bases at V and 0 bases at J, with 1 base between the two ends. CDR3 protein: CATSRDSTDTQYF. CDR3 DNA: TGTGCCACCAGCAGAGACAGCACAGATACGCAGTATTTT.

This chain links TRBV19 with TRBJ1-2; 8 bases map to TRBD1. Germline CDR1 reads LNHDA; CDR2 reads SQIVND (reference sequence). Losses at the gene ends were 8 bases for V and 1 base for J; bases not matched to a gene: 6. The CDR3 covers 14 residues. In DNA, the CDR3 is TGTGCCAGTCTTGAGACAGGGGATAACTATGGCTACACCTTC. This codes for CASLETGDNYGYTF.

The sample holds one count of this clone. The gene calls are TRBV6-5 and TRBJ2-7, with a tentative D call TRBD1 (6 bases). Trimming cost V 10 bases and J 0 bases, with 10 bases left between them. This CDR3 has 12 residues. Looked up from germline, CDR1 is MNHEY and CDR2 is SVGAGI. The CDR3 DNA sequence: TGTGCCATTCCGGACAGCTCCTACGAGCAGTACTTC. Its translation: CAIPDSSYEQYF.

This chain uses TRBV3-1 (or the pseudogene TRBV3-2) with TRBJ2-3; 11 bases are a match to TRBD2. J lost 0 bases, V lost 9 bases, and 5 bases had no gene match. This CDR3 contains 15 residues. Germline V gene sequence: CDR1 LGHDT, CDR2 YNNKEL (reference sequence). The CDR3 DNA sequence: TGTGCCAGTGCTAGCGGGGGGATCAGCACAGATACGCAGTATTTT. It is translated as CASASGGISTDTQYF.

The chain is built from TRBV6-2 or TRBV6-3 and TRBJ2-1, with D possibly matching TRBD2 (6 bases). The germline V gene encodes CDR1 MNHEY and CDR2 SVGEGT. The CDR3 totals 16 residues. Trimming took 0 bases from V and 4 from J, leaving 13 bases between them. The CDR3 is CASSYSSTGVYNEQFF. CDR3 DNA sequence: TGTGCCAGCAGTTACTCGAGTACGGGGGTGTACAATGAGCAGTTCTTC.

The J gene is TRBJ2-4, the V gene TRBV2; possible D gene TRBD2, 6 bases. Per germline, CDR1 SNHLY and CDR2 FYNNEI. The CDR3 runs to 14 residues. The CDR3 DNA follows: TGTGCAAGCGGGTCGGGAGAGGCCAAAAACATTCAGTACTTC. Residues: CASGSGEAKNIQYF.

This chain links TRBV19 with TRBJ1-1; 8 bases are shared with TRBD1. The CDR3 covers 16 residues. The J segment lost 2 bases and the V segment lost 6 bases, leaving 11 bases of the junction unmatched. Germline CDR1 LNHDA, CDR2 SQIVND (reference sequence). CDR3 sequence reads: CASRSPLDRGNTEAFF. CDR3 coding DNA: TGTGCCAGTAGATCCCCTCTCGACAGGGGAAACACTGAAGCTTTCTTT.

The genes are TRBV29-1 and TRBJ2-7; 8 bases are a match to TRBD2. The germline CDR1 and CDR2 sequences are SQVTM and ANQGSEA. The junction had 5 bases not matched to a gene; V was cut back by 4 bases and J by 3 bases. The CDR3 is 13 amino acids. CDR3 region: CSVGRLAGYEQYF. Written as DNA, the CDR3 is TGCAGCGTTGGGAGGCTAGCGGGCTACGAGCAGTACTTC.

The chain couples TRBV27 to TRBJ2-7, with D possibly matching TRBD2 (6 bases). This CDR3 has 15 residues. CDR1 MNHEY and CDR2 SMNVEV come from the germline V gene (reference sequence). The V end lost 5 bases, the J end lost 1 base, and 15 bases lay between the germline ends. DNA for the CDR3: TGTGCCAGCAGTCCCACCGCGGGGCCATCCTACGAGCAGTACTTC. It translates to CASSPTAGPSYEQYF.

The rearrangement links TRBV12-3 or TRBV12-4 to TRBJ1-4; D is uncertain. The V gene lost 8 bases and the J gene lost 7 bases, with 8 bases spanning the gap. The CDR3 sequence is 11 residues long. DNA for the CDR3: TGTGCCAGCCGGGAGGTTGAAAAACTGTTTTTT. It yields the protein CASREVEKLFF.

The J gene is TRBJ2-7, the V gene TRBV7-9, with no clear D. Per the germline V gene, CDR1 is SEHNR and CDR2 is FQNEAQ (reference sequence). The V end was cut by 3 bases, the J end by 2 bases, with 5 bases between. The CDR3 has 12 residues. The CDR3 bases are TGTGCCAGCAGCTTTTGGCCCTACGAGCAGTACTTC. It translates to CASSFWPYEQYF.

V and J are TRBV3-1 (or the pseudogene TRBV3-2) and TRBJ2-3; unclear D gene. CDR3 length: 14 amino acids. Germline CDR1 reads LGHDT; CDR2 reads YNNKEL (reference sequence). V lost 3 bases and J lost 0, with 7 bases in between. CDR3 protein: CASSQASSTDTQYF. The CDR3 nucleotides are TGTGCCAGCAGCCAGGCCTCTAGCACAGATACGCAGTATTTT.

This clone has only one observation. The chain carries TRBV19 and TRBJ2-2; TRBD1 agrees at 10 bases. The CDR3 is 16 amino acids. The V gene end was trimmed by 3 bases and the J gene end by 4 bases; junction bases not matched to a gene: 5. Germline-derived CDR1 and CDR2 are LNHDA and SQIVND (reference sequence). CDR3 residues: CASSIGGTGATGELFF. The CDR3 coding sequence is TGTGCCAGTAGTATTGGCGGGACAGGGGCCACCGGGGAGCTGTTTTTT.

The V call is TRBV11-3, the J call TRBJ2-1; 10 positions match TRBD1. This CDR3 has 16 amino acids. V lost 1 base and J lost 8; bases outside the gene matches: 8. The V gene's germline CDR1 is SGHNT and CDR2 YENEEA. CDR3 sequence: CASSLGGTGAQYEQFF. The CDR3 coding sequence is TGTGCCAGCAGCTTAGGTGGGACAGGGGCACAATATGAGCAGTTCTTC.

CDR3 residues: CASSQGEEVYGYTF. The CDR3 region has the DNA TGTGCCAGCAGCCAAGGTGAGGAAGTCTATGGCTACACCTTC. The chain links TRBV4-2 to TRBJ1-2; D is uncertain. Trimming shortened V by 1 base and J by 4 bases, and 10 bases separated the two germline ends. The CDR3 has 14 residues. Germline V CDR1 and CDR2: LGHNA, YNFKEQ.

The chain joins TRBV7-9 to TRBJ1-1, with D unresolved. The CDR3 length is 13 residues. Per the germline V gene, CDR1 is SEHNR and CDR2 is FQNEAQ (reference sequence). V lost 5 bases and J lost 3, with 10 bases in between. In nucleotides, the CDR3 is TGTGCCAGCAGCCCGCGCGGTTACACTGAAGCTTTCTTT. Residues: CASSPRGYTEAFF.

V gene TRBV7-6 combines with J gene TRBJ1-4; TRBD1 is a possible D gene (5 bases). The CDR3 length is 15 residues. Germline CDR1 is SGHVS and CDR2 is FNYEAQ. The V gene lost 1 base and the J gene lost 4 bases, with 10 bases spanning the gap. CDR3 sequence reads: CASSLEPGFNEKLFF. CDR3 DNA: TGTGCCAGCAGCTTAGAACCAGGGTTTAATGAAAAACTGTTTTTT. Filled out from reference TRBV7-6 and TRBJ1-4, the complete variable domain reads GAGVSQSPRYKVTKRGQDVALRCDPISGHVSLYWYRQALGQGPEFLTYFNYEAQQDKSGLPNDRFSAERPEGSISTLTIQRTEQRDSAMYRCASSLEPGFNEKLFFGSGTQLSVL.

This rearrangement joins TRBV29-1 to TRBJ2-1, with 11 bases fitting TRBD2. Germline lookup yields CDR1 SQVTM and CDR2 ANQGSEA. The J segment lost 7 bases and the V segment lost 7 bases, leaving 30 bases of the junction unmatched. The CDR3 is 21 residues long. The CDR3 coding sequence is TGCAGCGCCCACTCCCATGGTAGGGCTAGCGGGGGGCCCTACCCGGGGAATGAGCAGTTCTTC. It translates to CSAHSHGRASGGPYPGNEQFF.

The chain is built from TRBV7-9 and TRBJ1-1; D is possibly TRBD1 (5 bases). This CDR3 is built from 14 residues. V was pared by 5 bases and J by 4 bases, with 14 bases between. From germline, CDR1 is SEHNR and CDR2 FQNEAQ (reference sequence). Here the CDR3 DNA reads TGTGCCAGCAGCGACTTAAGGGGAGGCACTGAAGCTTTCTTT. As protein: CASSDLRGGTEAFF.

This clone was counted a few times. This rearrangement joins TRBV19 to TRBJ1-3; no firm D call. Germline V gene sequence: CDR1 LNHDA, CDR2 SQIVND (reference sequence). The germline V and J ends were trimmed by 1 base and 2 bases, with 12 bases remaining between them. The CDR3 loop spans 16 amino acids. The CDR3 here is CASSIGISSAGNTIYF. Written as DNA, the CDR3 is TGTGCCAGTAGTATAGGAATCTCCTCTGCTGGAAACACCATATATTTT.

In this sample, this clone turned up once. This chain joins TRBV10-3 and TRBJ1-5, with D possibly TRBD1 on 6 matching bases. CDR1 and CDR2 from the germline V gene are ENHRY and SYGVKD. Trimming removed 3 bases from V and 5 bases from J, with 14 bases in between. CDR3 size: 15 residues. CDR3 DNA: TGTGCCATCAGTGATTCAGGGGTTGGTTATCAGCCCCAGCATTTT. This sequence encodes CAISDSGVGYQPQHF.

This chain uses TRBV6-5 with TRBJ1-1, with 8 bases fitting TRBD1. The V gene's germline CDR1 is MNHEY and CDR2 SVGAGI. The V segment lost 6 bases and the J segment 4 bases; nucleotides outside the gene matches: 7. The length of the CDR3 is 14 residues. As DNA, the CDR3 is TGTGCCAGCAGAATATCAGGGGGCGGCACTGAAGCTTTCTTT. Protein product: CASRISGGGTEAFF.

The gene calls are TRBV7-2 and TRBJ2-1; 9 nucleotides line up with TRBD2. After removal of 1 base from V and 7 bases from J, the junction contained 5 bases not matched to a gene. Germline V gene sequence: CDR1 SGHTA, CDR2 FQGNSA. The CDR3 spans 15 residues. CDR3 sequence: CASSLGGRAENEQFF. CDR3 DNA: TGTGCCAGCAGCTTAGGCGGGAGGGCCGAGAATGAGCAGTTCTTC.